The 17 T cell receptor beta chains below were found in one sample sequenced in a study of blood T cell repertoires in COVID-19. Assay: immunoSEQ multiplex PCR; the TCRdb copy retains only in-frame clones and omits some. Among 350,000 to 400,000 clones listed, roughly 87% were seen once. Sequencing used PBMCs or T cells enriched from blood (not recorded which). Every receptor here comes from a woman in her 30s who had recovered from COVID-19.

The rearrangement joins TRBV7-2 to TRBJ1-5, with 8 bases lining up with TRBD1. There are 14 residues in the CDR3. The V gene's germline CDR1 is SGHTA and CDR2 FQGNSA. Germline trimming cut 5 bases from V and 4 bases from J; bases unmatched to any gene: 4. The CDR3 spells CASSARQGNQPQHF. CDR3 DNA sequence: TGTGCCAGCAGCGCCCGACAGGGGAATCAGCCCCAGCATTTT.

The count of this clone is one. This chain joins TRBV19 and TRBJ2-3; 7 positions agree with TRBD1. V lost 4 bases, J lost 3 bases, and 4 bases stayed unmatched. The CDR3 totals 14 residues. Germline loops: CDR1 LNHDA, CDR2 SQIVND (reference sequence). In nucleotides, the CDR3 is TGTGCCAGTAGTACTCTGGACAGGACAGATACGCAGTATTTT. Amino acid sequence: CASSTLDRTDTQYF.

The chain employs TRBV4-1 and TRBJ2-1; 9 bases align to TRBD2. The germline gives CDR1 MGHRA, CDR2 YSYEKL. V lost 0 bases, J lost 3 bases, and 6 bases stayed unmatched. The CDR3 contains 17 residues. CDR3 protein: CASSQDRAGGLYNEQFF. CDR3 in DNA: TGCGCCAGCAGCCAAGATCGGGCGGGGGGGCTCTACAATGAGCAGTTCTTC.

The CDR3 region has the DNA TGCGCCAGCAGCTTGTCGCGTCCCGGGGCCAACGTCCTGACTTTC. It yields the protein CASSLSRPGANVLTF. The chain is built from TRBV5-1 and TRBJ2-6; no definite D call. V gave up 1 base and J gave up 4 bases, with 9 bases separating them. From germline, CDR1 is SGHRS and CDR2 YFSETQ. This CDR3 comprises 15 residues.

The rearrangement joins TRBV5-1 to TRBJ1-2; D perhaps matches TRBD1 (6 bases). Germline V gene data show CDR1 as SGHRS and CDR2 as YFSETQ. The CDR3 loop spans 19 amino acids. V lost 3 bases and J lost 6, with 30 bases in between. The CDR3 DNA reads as TGCGCCAGCAGCTCCAGGGGCCACGGCCGGGACCTTTTCGAGAATGGCTACACCTTC. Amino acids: CASSSRGHGRDLFENGYTF. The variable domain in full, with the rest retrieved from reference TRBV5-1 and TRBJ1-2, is KAGVTQTPRYLIKTRGQQVTLSCSPISGHRSVSWYQQTPGQGLQFLFEYFSETQRNKGNFPGRFSGRQFSNSRSEMNVSTLELGDSALYLCASSSRGHGRDLFENGYTFGSGTRLTVV.

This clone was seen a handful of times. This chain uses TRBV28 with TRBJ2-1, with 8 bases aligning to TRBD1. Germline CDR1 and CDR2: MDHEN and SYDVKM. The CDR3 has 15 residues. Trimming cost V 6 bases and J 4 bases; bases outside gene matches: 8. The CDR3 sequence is CASSPDRDFYNEQFF. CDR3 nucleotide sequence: TGTGCCAGCAGCCCGGACAGGGATTTTTACAATGAGCAGTTCTTC.

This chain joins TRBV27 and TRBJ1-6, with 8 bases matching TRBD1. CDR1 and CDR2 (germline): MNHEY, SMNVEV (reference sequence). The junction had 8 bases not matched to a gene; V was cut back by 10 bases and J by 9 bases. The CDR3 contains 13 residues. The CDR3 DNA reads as TGTGCCACCTCAGGGGGCGTAAGTTCACCCCTCCACTTT. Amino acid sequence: CATSGGVSSPLHF.

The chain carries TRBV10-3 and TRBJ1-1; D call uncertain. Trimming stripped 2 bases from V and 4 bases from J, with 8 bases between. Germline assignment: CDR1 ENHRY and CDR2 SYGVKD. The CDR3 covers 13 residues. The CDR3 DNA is TGTGCCATCAGTGAGGGGCACCTCACTGAAGCTTTCTTT. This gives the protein CAISEGHLTEAFF.

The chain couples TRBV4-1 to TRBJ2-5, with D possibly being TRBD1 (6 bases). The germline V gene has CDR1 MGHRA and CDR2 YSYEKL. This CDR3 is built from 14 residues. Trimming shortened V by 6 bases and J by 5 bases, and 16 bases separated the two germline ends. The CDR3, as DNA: TGCGCCAGCAGGGAACCGGGGACAAAGGAGACCCAGTACTTC. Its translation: CASREPGTKETQYF.

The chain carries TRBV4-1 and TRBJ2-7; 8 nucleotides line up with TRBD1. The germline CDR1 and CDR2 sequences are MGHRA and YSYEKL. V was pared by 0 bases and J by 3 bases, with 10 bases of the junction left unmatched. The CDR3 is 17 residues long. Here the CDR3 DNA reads TGCGCCAGCAGCCAAGATTGGTCGGGGACAGGCGGCTACGAGCAGTACTTC. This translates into CASSQDWSGTGGYEQYF.

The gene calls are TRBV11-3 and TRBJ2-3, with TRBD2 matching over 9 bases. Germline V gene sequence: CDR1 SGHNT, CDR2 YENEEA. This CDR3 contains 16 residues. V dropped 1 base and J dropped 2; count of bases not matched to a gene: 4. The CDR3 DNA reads TGTGCCAGCAGCTTAGGGCTAGCGGGAACCACAGATACGCAGTATTTT. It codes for CASSLGLAGTTDTQYF. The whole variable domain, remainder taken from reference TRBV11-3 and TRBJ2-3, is EAGVVQSPRYKIIEKKQPVAFWCNPISGHNTLYWYLQNLGQGPELLIRYENEEAVDDSQLPKDRFSAERLKGVDSTLKIQPAELGDSAVYLCASSLGLAGTTDTQYFGPGTRLTVL.

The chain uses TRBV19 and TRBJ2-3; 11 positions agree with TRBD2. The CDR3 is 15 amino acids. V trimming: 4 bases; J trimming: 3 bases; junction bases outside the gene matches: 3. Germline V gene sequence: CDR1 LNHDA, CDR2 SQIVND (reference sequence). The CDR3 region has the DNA TGTGCCAGTAGTAAGGCTAGCGGGAGGACAGATACGCAGTATTTT. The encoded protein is CASSKASGRTDTQYF.

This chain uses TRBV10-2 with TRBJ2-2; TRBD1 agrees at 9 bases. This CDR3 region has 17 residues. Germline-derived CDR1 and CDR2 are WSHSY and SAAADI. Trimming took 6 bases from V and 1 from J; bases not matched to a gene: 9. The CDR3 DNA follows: TGCGCCAGCAGCTCAACACAGGGGGCGCGGAACACCGGGGAGCTGTTTTTT. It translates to CASSSTQGARNTGELFF.

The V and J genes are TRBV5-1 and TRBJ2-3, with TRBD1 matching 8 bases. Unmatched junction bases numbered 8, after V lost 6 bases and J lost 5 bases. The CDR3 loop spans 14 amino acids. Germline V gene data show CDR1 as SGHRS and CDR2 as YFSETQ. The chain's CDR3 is CASTDRGSGDTQYF. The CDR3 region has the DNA TGCGCCAGCACCGACAGGGGTTCGGGAGATACGCAGTATTTT.

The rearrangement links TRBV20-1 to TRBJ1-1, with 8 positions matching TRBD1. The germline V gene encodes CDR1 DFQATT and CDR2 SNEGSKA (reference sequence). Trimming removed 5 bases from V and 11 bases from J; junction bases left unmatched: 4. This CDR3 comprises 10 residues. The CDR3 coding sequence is TGCAGTGCTGGACAGGGAAAGGCTTTCTTT. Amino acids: CSAGQGKAFF.

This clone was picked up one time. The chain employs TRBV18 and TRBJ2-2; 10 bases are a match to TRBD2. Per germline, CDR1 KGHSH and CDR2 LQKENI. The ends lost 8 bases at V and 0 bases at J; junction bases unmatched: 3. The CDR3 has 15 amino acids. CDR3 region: CASPAGGSNTGELFF. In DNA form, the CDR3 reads TGTGCCAGCCCAGCGGGAGGGTCGAACACCGGGGAGCTGTTTTTT.

CDR3 region: CASSLHGGQAGNTIYF. CDR3 DNA: TGTGCCAGCAGCCTTCACGGTGGACAAGCTGGAAACACCATATATTTT. The chain is built from TRBV7-9 and TRBJ1-3, with D maybe TRBD1 (5 bases). The V and J ends lost 5 bases and 2 bases respectively, with 16 bases between them. Per germline, CDR1 SEHNR and CDR2 FQNEAQ (reference sequence). The CDR3 is 16 residues long.